These 8 T cell receptor beta chains were all obtained from the same sample, sequenced in a study of T-cell reconstitution after alpha-beta-depleted transplantation in children. The authors prepared the TCRbeta library with unique molecular identifiers. TCRdb used MiXCR to reprocess the PCR reads, holding one entry per CDR3 protein. Counted here are roughly 420,000 distinct CDR3 sequences, 15% to 20% occurring once; the ten biggest clones make up less than 30%. Specimen: PBMCs, mostly from graft donor cells, collected 360 days after TCRalphabeta/CD19-depleted stem cell transplant. Receptors were obtained from a boy in the first two years of life who had a stem cell transplant for Wiskott-Aldrich syndrome, so the T cells may come from the graft donor.

The gene calls are TRBV11-1 and TRBJ2-6, with 8 bases aligning to TRBD2. The CDR3 loop spans 18 amino acids. CDR1 SGHAT and CDR2 FQDESV come from the germline V gene (reference sequence). Unmatched junction bases numbered 6, after V lost 2 bases and J lost 0 bases. The CDR3 nucleotides read TGTGCCAGCAGCTTACCAGGACTAGCCCGCTCTGGGGCCAACGTCCTGACTTTC. Its translation is CASSLPGLARSGANVLTF.

The chain uses TRBV28 and TRBJ2-7; 8 bases map to TRBD1. Germline values: CDR1 MDHEN, CDR2 SYDVKM. V dropped 3 bases and J dropped 1; count of bases not matched to a gene: 11. The CDR3 is 17 amino acids. The CDR3 DNA sequence: TGTGCCAGCAGTTTTTCACCGGGACAGGTCATGTCCTACGAGCAGTACTTC. Amino acids: CASSFSPGQVMSYEQYF.

This clonotype was picked up one time. As DNA, the CDR3 is TGTGCCAGCAGCCAAGAAGGAGTACTTCGCAATGAGCAGTTCTTC. It yields the protein CASSQEGVLRNEQFF. This chain joins TRBV14 and TRBJ2-1, with no clear D. This CDR3 is 15 amino acids long. V lost 0 bases and J lost 6, with 12 bases in between. Per germline, CDR1 SGHDN and CDR2 FVKESK.

This chain links TRBV25-1 with TRBJ2-5; 8 positions match TRBD2. Looked up from germline, CDR1 is MGHDK and CDR2 is SYGVNS. The length of the CDR3 is 16 residues. The V and J ends lost 1 base and 1 base, in that order; junction bases with no gene match: 5. This CDR3 reads CASSELGRGGQETQYF. The CDR3 DNA reads TGTGCCAGCAGTGAATTAGGTCGGGGGGGCCAAGAGACCCAGTACTTC.

This chain connects TRBV18 to TRBJ2-1; the D gene could be TRBD1 or TRBD2 (5 bases each). The CDR3 runs to 13 residues. Trimming pared 4 bases from V and 10 bases from J, leaving 14 bases between. The V gene's germline CDR1 is KGHSH and CDR2 LQKENI. CDR3 in DNA: TGTGCCAGCTCACGCAGGGACGGGCCCGAGCAGTTCTTC. Amino acids: CASSRRDGPEQFF.

This clonotype came up a few times. The rearrangement joins TRBV12-3 or TRBV12-4 to TRBJ2-3, with D possibly TRBD2 on 6 matching bases. The CDR3 loop spans 15 amino acids. V shed 5 bases and J shed 5 bases, with 17 bases lying between them. The CDR3 DNA sequence: TGTGCCAGCAGTAGTTCCCGGACCGGGGGAGATACGCAGTATTTT. The encoded protein is CASSSSRTGGDTQYF.

The chain has TRBV18 and TRBJ2-1; D uncertain. The ends were cut back, 2 bases at V and 6 bases at J, with 11 bases in the middle. Per the germline V gene, CDR1 is KGHSH and CDR2 is LQKENI. This CDR3 has 14 residues. The CDR3 here is CASSPVERGNEQFF. Written as DNA, the CDR3 is TGTGCCAGCTCACCAGTAGAGCGAGGCAATGAGCAGTTCTTC.

This clonotype has just a few counts. The chain has TRBV9 and TRBJ2-3; 16 positions agree with TRBD2. Trimming cost V 4 bases and J 4 bases; bases outside gene matches: 12. This CDR3 contains 19 residues. Germline V gene lookup returns CDR1 SGDLS and CDR2 YYNGEE. CDR3 nucleotides: TGTGCCAGCAGCCTCCGCCCGGGACTAGCGGGAGGGAGGGCAGATACGCAGTATTTT. Protein: CASSLRPGLAGGRADTQYF.